Below, 22 T cell receptor beta chains from the same sample are listed, as sequenced in a study of cytomegalovirus exposure and HLA in healthy donors. Generated by immunoSEQ multiplex PCR, the TCRdb table keeps only in-frame clones and is missing some. The profile covers hundreds of thousands of clones, with around 86% appearing a single time and roughly 0.83% taken by the ten largest. Sequenced material: PBMCs. The receptors were sampled from a woman between 18 and 30 years old in good health and CMV-seronegative.

J is TRBJ1-5 and V is TRBV28, with 7 bases lining up with TRBD1. J lost 0 bases, V lost 6 bases, and 5 bases had no gene match. CDR1 is MDHEN and CDR2 is SYDVKM in the germline V gene. The CDR3 runs 15 residues. CDR3 in amino acids: CASSLDRASNQPQHF. As DNA, the CDR3 is TGTGCCAGCAGCCTAGACAGGGCTAGCAATCAGCCCCAGCATTTT.

The rearrangement links TRBV6-5 to TRBJ2-3, with TRBD1 as a possible D gene (5 bases). The V gene's germline CDR1 is MNHEY and CDR2 SVGAGI. The CDR3 spans 15 residues. Trimming shortened V by 5 bases and J by 0 bases, and 12 bases separated the two germline ends. Written as DNA, the CDR3 is TGTGCCAGCAGTCATGCGGACACAAGCACAGATACGCAGTATTTT. Its protein is CASSHADTSTDTQYF.

This clone appeared once. The chain combines TRBV5-6 with TRBJ2-7, with 7 bases matching TRBD1. The J segment lost 4 bases and the V segment lost 4 bases, leaving 23 bases of the junction unmatched. Germline V lookup: CDR1 SGHDT, CDR2 YYEEEE. The CDR3 sequence is 19 residues long. CDR3 sequence: CASSLLGTEPEWTEYEQYF. The CDR3 bases are TGTGCCAGCAGCCTGTTGGGGACAGAACCCGAATGGACGGAGTACGAGCAGTACTTC. The whole variable domain, remainder taken from reference TRBV5-6 and TRBJ2-7, is DAGVTQSPTHLIKTRGQQVTLRCSPKSGHDTVSWYQQALGQGPQFIFQYYEEEERQRGNFPDRFSGHQFPNYSSELNVNALLLGDSALYLCASSLLGTEPEWTEYEQYFGPGTRLTVT.

The chain has TRBV11-3 and TRBJ2-7; perhaps TRBD1 as D (6 bases). The CDR3 loop spans 13 amino acids. Trimming pared 1 base from V and 7 bases from J, leaving 11 bases between. Germline CDR1 reads SGHNT; CDR2 reads YENEEA. CDR3 coding DNA: TGTGCCAGCAGCTTAGCCAGGGGTGGGGAGCAGTACTTC. Encoded protein: CASSLARGGEQYF.

The rearrangement links TRBV27 to TRBJ2-1; TRBD1 aligns across 8 bases. In germline, CDR1 is MNHEY, CDR2 SMNVEV (reference sequence). This CDR3 spans 16 amino acids. J lost 2 bases, V lost 6 bases, and 9 bases had no gene match. For the CDR3, the DNA is TGTGCCAGCAGCCCTACAGGGGGGTGGACCTACAATGAGCAGTTCTTC. It yields the protein CASSPTGGWTYNEQFF.

This clone has ten or more counts. The rearrangement uses TRBV7-2 and TRBJ2-5; TRBD1 matches 8 bases. Germline CDR1 is SGHTA and CDR2 is FQGNSA. The CDR3 length is 15 residues. V shed 4 bases and J 5 bases; nucleotides not matched to a gene: 9. CDR3 sequence (DNA): TGTGCCAGCAGCTCCTCAGGGGGCGTCGGGGAGACCCAGTACTTC. Protein sequence: CASSSSGGVGETQYF.

The chain employs TRBV4-1 and TRBJ2-7, with a weak D call TRBD1 (6 bases). The CDR3 covers 16 residues. The germline V gene has CDR1 MGHRA and CDR2 YSYEKL. With 1 base removed from V and 4 bases from J, the gap between germline ends came to 17 bases. The CDR3 region has the DNA TGCGCCAGCAGCCAAGCCCCGACAGGTTCGTTTTACGAGCAGTACTTC. Translated: CASSQAPTGSFYEQYF.

The V and J genes are TRBV9 and TRBJ1-5; TRBD1 aligns across 9 bases. The CDR3 length is 19 residues. Germline values: CDR1 SGDLS, CDR2 YYNGEE. J was trimmed by 0 bases and V by 2 bases; bases with no gene match: 12. DNA of the CDR3: TGTGCCAGCAGCGTTCCGGACGTGGACAGGGGAAATAGCAATCAGCCCCAGCATTTT. The encoded protein is CASSVPDVDRGNSNQPQHF.

The gene calls are TRBV4-2 and TRBJ2-3; 10 bases agree with TRBD2. This CDR3 comprises 17 residues. The V segment lost 1 base and the J segment 2 bases; nucleotides outside the gene matches: 6. Germline V lookup: CDR1 LGHNA, CDR2 YNFKEQ. This chain's CDR3 is CASSQGRAGGPTDTQYF. CDR3 DNA: TGTGCCAGCAGCCAAGGGAGAGCGGGAGGGCCCACAGATACGCAGTATTTT.

The CDR3 reads CASSEGQLNTGELFF. CDR3 bases: TGTGCCAGCAGTGAGGGACAGCTAAACACCGGGGAGCTGTTTTTT. The chain carries TRBV28 and TRBJ2-2; TRBD1 aligns across 7 bases. Germline values: CDR1 MDHEN, CDR2 SYDVKM. Unmatched junction bases numbered 5, after V lost 5 bases and J lost 2 bases. CDR3 length equals 15 residues.

The chain is built from TRBV18 and TRBJ2-7, with D perhaps matching TRBD2 (6 bases). CDR3 length: 14 amino acids. V shed 4 bases and J shed 6 bases, with 16 bases lying between them. Per the germline V gene, CDR1 is KGHSH and CDR2 is LQKENI. The DNA of the CDR3 is TGTGCCAGCTCACAAACTTCGGGGGTTGCCGAGCAGTACTTC. The encoded protein is CASSQTSGVAEQYF.

This sequence joins TRBV27 and TRBJ2-1, with 7 nucleotides matching TRBD2. Germline-derived CDR1 and CDR2 are MNHEY and SMNVEV (reference sequence). Trimming at V came to 4 bases and at J to 3 bases, leaving 3 bases not matched to a gene. The CDR3 extends over 14 amino acids. Here the CDR3 DNA reads TGTGCCAGCAGTTATCCGGGAGGCTACAATGAGCAGTTCTTC. Protein sequence: CASSYPGGYNEQFF.

V gene TRBV19 combines with J gene TRBJ2-7; 9 positions agree with TRBD1. The CDR3 runs to 15 residues. CDR1 and CDR2 from the germline V gene are LNHDA and SQIVND (reference sequence). J lost 5 bases, V lost 5 bases, and 10 bases had no gene match. The CDR3 coding sequence is TGTGCCAGTAGTCGGACGACAGGGGGGATACACGAGCAGTACTTC. Translated: CASSRTTGGIHEQYF.

This clone was seen just once. The CDR3 nucleotides are TGTGCCAGCAGTGAAAGGGAGGGGGGGGAGCTGTTTTTT. Protein sequence: CASSEREGGELFF. The chain has TRBV2 and TRBJ2-2; 7 positions match TRBD2. The CDR3 has 13 residues. Germline V gene data show CDR1 as SNHLY and CDR2 as FYNNEI. The V gene end was trimmed by 2 bases and the J gene end by 8 bases; junction bases not matched to a gene: 2. Filled out from reference TRBV2 and TRBJ2-2, the complete variable domain reads EPEVTQTPSHQVTQMGQEVILRCVPISNHLYFYWYRQILGQKVEFLVSFYNNEISEKSEIFDDQFSVERPDGSNFTLKIRSTKLEDSAMYFCASSEREGGELFFGEGSRLTVL.

The chain employs TRBV18 and TRBJ2-7; 7 positions agree with TRBD2. The CDR3 runs to 15 residues. The ends lost 6 bases at V and 1 base at J; junction bases unmatched: 9. The germline CDR1 and CDR2 sequences are KGHSH and LQKENI. The CDR3 DNA sequence: TGTGCCAGCTCTCGAGGCGGGAGCGGGTCCTACGAGCAGTACTTC. Translating it yields CASSRGGSGSYEQYF.

The chain recombines TRBV27 with TRBJ1-2, with TRBD1 matching 10 bases. Trimming removed 1 base from V and 7 bases from J; junction bases left unmatched: 6. The germline V gene encodes CDR1 MNHEY and CDR2 SMNVEV (reference sequence). CDR3 length: 15 amino acids. CDR3 bases: TGTGCCAGCAGTTTATTGGGGACAGGGGCGGGTGGCTACACCTTC. Translation gives CASSLLGTGAGGYTF.

The rearrangement joins TRBV18 to TRBJ2-2; a weak D match, TRBD2 (6 bases). Per the germline V gene, CDR1 is KGHSH and CDR2 is LQKENI. The CDR3 totals 16 residues. The V end lost 0 bases, the J end lost 1 base, and 9 bases lay between the germline ends. The CDR3 here is CASSPPGLMNTGELFF. The CDR3 DNA sequence: TGTGCCAGCTCACCACCGGGACTTATGAACACCGGGGAGCTGTTTTTT.

V and J are TRBV30 and TRBJ2-3, with 9 bases aligning to TRBD2. The CDR3 loop spans 16 amino acids. V trimming: 0 bases; J trimming: 1 base; junction bases outside the gene matches: 5. From germline, CDR1 is GTSNPN and CDR2 SVGIG (reference sequence). The chain's CDR3 is CAWSVGAGGGTDTQYF. For the CDR3, the DNA is TGTGCCTGGAGTGTGGGAGCGGGGGGAGGCACAGATACGCAGTATTTT.

The V call is TRBV6-1, the J call TRBJ1-1; D is undetermined. CDR3 length: 13 residues. Trimming removed 1 base at V and 1 base at J, with 4 bases between. CDR1 MNHNS and CDR2 SASEGT come from the germline V gene. The CDR3 sequence: CASSEERNTEAFF. The CDR3 DNA sequence: TGTGCCAGCAGTGAAGAGCGGAACACTGAAGCTTTCTTT.

Points on this clone: One junction end disagrees with the germline gene, perhaps due to a read error. V usage is TRBV5-1 and J usage is TRBJ2-1; TRBD2 agrees at 7 bases. Germline CDR1 SGHRS, CDR2 YFSETQ. The CDR3 loop spans 16 amino acids. The CDR3 is CASSSGAGLSPNEQFF. CDR3 sequence (DNA): TGTGCCAGCAGCTCCGGGGCGGGACTATCACCCAATGAGCAGTTCTTC.

This chain connects TRBV7-9 to TRBJ2-7; D may be TRBD2 (6 bases). The V gene's germline CDR1 is SEHNR and CDR2 FQNEAQ (reference sequence). The CDR3 spans 16 residues. The V and J ends lost 1 base and 4 bases respectively, with 17 bases between them. The DNA of the CDR3 is TGTGCCAGCAGCTTAGTGCGCGTCACTAGCAGTTACGAGCAGTACTTC. Protein: CASSLVRVTSSYEQYF.

This rearrangement joins TRBV7-2 to TRBJ2-5; tentatively, D is TRBD1 (7 bases). From germline, CDR1 is SGHTA and CDR2 FQGNSA. Trimming left V 5 bases short and J 5 bases short, with 15 bases between. There are 14 residues in the CDR3. The CDR3 nucleotides are TGTGCCAGCAGCCATGACAGGGCGGGGGAGACCCAGTACTTC. Translating it yields CASSHDRAGETQYF.